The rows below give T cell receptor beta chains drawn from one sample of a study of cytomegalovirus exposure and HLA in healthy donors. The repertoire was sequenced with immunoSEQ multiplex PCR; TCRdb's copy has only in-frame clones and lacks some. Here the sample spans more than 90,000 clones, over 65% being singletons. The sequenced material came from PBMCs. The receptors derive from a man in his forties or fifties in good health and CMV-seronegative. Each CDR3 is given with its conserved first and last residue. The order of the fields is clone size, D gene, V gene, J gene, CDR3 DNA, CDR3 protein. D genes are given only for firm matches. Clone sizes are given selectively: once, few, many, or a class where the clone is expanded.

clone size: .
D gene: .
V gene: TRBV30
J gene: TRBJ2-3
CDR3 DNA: TGTGCCGGTAGCAGATACACAGATACGCAGTATTTT
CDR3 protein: CAGSRYTDTQYF

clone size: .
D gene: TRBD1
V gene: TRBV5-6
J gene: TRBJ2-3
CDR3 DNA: TGTGCCAGCAGCTTTCCTCGACAGGGCCGAGGCACAGATACGCAGTATTTT
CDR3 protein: CASSFPRQGRGTDTQYF

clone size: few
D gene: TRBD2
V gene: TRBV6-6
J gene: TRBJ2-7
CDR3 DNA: TGTGCCAGCAGGCCCTCTAGCGGGGCTGGGTACGAGCAGTACTTC
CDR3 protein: CASRPSSGAGYEQYF

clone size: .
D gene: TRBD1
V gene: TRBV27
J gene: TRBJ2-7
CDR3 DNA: TGTGCCAGCAGTCTAGGGACAGGCCGACCAGGCTCGAACGAGCAGTACTTC
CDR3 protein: CASSLGTGRPGSNEQYF

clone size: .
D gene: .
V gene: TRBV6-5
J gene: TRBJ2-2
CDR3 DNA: TGTGCCAGCAGTTATGTGCATGGACTGGGAGCGGGGGAGCTGTTTTTT
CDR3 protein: CASSYVHGLGAGELFF

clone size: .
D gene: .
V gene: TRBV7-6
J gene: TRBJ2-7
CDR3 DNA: TGTGCCAGCAGCCTTTCACAGTTTACCTCCTACGAGCAGTACTTC
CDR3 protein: CASSLSQFTSYEQYF

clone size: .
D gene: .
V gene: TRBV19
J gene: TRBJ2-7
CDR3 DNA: TGTGCCAGTAGTTCTCTATCCCCCTCCTACGAGCAGTACTTC
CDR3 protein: CASSSLSPSYEQYF

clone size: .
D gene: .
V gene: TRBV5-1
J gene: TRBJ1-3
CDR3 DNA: TGCGCCAGCAGCCTAGGGGTTTCTGGAAACACCATATATTTT
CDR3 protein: CASSLGVSGNTIYF

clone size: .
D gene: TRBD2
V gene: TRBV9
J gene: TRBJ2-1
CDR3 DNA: TGTGCCAGCAGCATAAGACTAGCGGGGGCTTACAATGAGCAGTTCTTC
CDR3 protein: CASSIRLAGAYNEQFF

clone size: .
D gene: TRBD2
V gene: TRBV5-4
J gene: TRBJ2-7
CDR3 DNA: TGTGCCAGCTCCCGGCTGGGCGGGAGGGGCGAGCAGTACTTC
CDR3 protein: CASSRLGGRGEQYF

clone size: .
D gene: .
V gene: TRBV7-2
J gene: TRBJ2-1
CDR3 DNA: TGTGCCAGCAGCTTAAGGGGGGGGCCTCCTGTCAATGAGCAGTTCTTC
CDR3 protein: CASSLRGGPPVNEQFF

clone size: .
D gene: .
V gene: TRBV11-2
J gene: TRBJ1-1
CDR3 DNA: TGTGCCAGCAGCCCAGGCGTTATGAACACTGAAGCTTTCTTT
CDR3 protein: CASSPGVMNTEAFF

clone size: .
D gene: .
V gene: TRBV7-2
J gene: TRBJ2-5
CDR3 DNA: TGTGCCAGCAGCTTGGATAGGGGCGAAGAGACCCAGTACTTC
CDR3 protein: CASSLDRGEETQYF

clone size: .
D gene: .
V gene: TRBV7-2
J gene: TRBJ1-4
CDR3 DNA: TGTGCCAGCAGCTTCCTAACTCGGGATGAAAAACTGTTTTTT
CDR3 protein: CASSFLTRDEKLFF

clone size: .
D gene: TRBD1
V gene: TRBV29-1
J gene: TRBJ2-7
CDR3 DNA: TGCAGCGTTGAAGGCGGACAGGGGGCCTACGAGCAGTACTTC
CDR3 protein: CSVEGGQGAYEQYF

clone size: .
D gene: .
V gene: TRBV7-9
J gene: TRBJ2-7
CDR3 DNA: TGTGCCAGCAGCCTGTCACCTAGCTCCTACGAGCAGTACTTC
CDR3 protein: CASSLSPSSYEQYF

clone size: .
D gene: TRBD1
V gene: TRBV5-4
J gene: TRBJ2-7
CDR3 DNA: TGTGCCAGCAGCTTGCGGGGCGGACAGGGCTACGAGCAGTACTTC
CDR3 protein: CASSLRGGQGYEQYF

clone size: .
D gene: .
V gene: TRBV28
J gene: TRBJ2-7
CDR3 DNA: TGTGCCAGCAGTTGGGAGAGAGGGTACGAGCAGTACTTC
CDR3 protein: CASSWERGYEQYF

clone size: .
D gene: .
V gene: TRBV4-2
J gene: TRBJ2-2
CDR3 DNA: TGTGCCAGCAGCTCGACGGGATTGAGCACCGGGGAGCTGTTTTTT
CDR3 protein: CASSSTGLSTGELFF

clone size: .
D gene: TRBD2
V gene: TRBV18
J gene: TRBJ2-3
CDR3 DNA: TGTGCCAGCTCACCCTTAAGCGGGGTGAGCACAGATACGCAGTATTTT
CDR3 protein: CASSPLSGVSTDTQYF

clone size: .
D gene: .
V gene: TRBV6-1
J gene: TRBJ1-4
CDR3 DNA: TGTGCCAGCAGTGTATCCCCTTTTGAAAAACTGTTTTTT
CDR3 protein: CASSVSPFEKLFF

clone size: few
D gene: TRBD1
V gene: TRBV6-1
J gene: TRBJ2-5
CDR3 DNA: TGTGCCAGCAGTGCGACAGGGGAAGAGACCCAGTACTTC
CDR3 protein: CASSATGEETQYF

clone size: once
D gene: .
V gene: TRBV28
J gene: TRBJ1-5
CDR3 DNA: TGTGCCAGCAGTCGGACAGCGAATCAGCCCCAGCATTTT
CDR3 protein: CASSRTANQPQHF

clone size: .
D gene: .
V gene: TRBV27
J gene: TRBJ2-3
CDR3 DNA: TGTGCCAGCAGTTTACCCCCAAGCACAGATACGCAGTATTTT
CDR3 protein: CASSLPPSTDTQYF

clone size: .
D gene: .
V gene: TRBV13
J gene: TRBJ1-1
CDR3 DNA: TGTGCCAGCAGCCTGGCTGCTGATGAAGCTTTCTTT
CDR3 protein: CASSLAADEAFF

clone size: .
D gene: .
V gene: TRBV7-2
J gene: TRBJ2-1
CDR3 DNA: TGTGCCAGCAGCTTTGGCACCGTCTTACACGATGAGCAGTTCTTC
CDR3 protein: CASSFGTVLHDEQFF

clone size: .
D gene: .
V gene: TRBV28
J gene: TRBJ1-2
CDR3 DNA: TGTGCCAGCAGTTTACCCGTCAGGGATGTCTATGGCTACACCTTC
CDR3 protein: CASSLPVRDVYGYTF

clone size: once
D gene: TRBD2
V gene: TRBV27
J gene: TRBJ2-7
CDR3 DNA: TGTGCCAGCAGTACGGGACTAACAGCTCTCGAGCAGTACTTC
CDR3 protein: CASSTGLTALEQYF

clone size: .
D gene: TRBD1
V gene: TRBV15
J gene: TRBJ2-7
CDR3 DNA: TGTGCCACCAGCAGAAACAGGGGACCCTACGAGCAGTACTTC
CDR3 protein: CATSRNRGPYEQYF

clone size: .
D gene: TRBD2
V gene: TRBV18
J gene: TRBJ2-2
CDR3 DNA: TGTGCCAGCTCACCTAACCTAGCGGGAGTTTCCGGGGAGCTGTTTTTT
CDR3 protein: CASSPNLAGVSGELFF

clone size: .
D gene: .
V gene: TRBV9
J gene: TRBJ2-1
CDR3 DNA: TGTGCCAGCAGCGGGGCTCCGAGCTCCTACAATGAGCAGTTCTTC
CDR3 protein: CASSGAPSSYNEQFF

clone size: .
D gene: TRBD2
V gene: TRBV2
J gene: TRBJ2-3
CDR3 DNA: TGTGCCAGCAGTGAAGACTCCGGGACTAGGCGGTATTTT
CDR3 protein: CASSEDSGTRRYF

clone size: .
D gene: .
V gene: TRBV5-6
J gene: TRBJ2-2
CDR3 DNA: TGTGCCAGCAGCTTGGCCTCTAGAGGGAGCCTCGGGGAGCTGTTTTTT
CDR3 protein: CASSLASRGSLGELFF

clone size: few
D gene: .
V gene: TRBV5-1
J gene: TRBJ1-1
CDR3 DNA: TGCGCCAGCAGCTTTATGACGGGGAACACTGAAGCTTTCTTT
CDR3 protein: CASSFMTGNTEAFF

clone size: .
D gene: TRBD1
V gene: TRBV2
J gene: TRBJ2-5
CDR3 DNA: TGTGCCAGCACAGCCCGACAGGGCGAGACCCAGTACTTC
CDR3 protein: CASTARQGETQYF

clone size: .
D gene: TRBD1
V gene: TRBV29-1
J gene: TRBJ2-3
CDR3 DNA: TGCAGCGTTGAAGGCGGACAGGGGGACACAGATACGCAGTATTTT
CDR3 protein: CSVEGGQGDTDTQYF

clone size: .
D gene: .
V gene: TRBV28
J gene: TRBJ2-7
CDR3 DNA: TGTGCCAGCACGTCCCGTTCCTACGAGCAGTACTTC
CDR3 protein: CASTSRSYEQYF

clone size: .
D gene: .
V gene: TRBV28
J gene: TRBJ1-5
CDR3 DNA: TGTGCCAGCATGTATAGCAATCAGCCCCAGCATTTT
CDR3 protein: CASMYSNQPQHF

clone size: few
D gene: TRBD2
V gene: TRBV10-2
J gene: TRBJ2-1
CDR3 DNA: TGCGCCAGCACCCAGACTAGCGGGATAGATGAGCAGTTCTTC
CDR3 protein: CASTQTSGIDEQFF

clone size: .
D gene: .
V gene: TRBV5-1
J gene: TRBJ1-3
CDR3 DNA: TGCGCCAGCAGCTTGGGCGGGGGACTCTCTGGAAACACCATATATTTT
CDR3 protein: CASSLGGGLSGNTIYF

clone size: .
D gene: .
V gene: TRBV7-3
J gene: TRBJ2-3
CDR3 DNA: TGTGCCAGCAGCTTACAAGGATCAGGGACTGGTAGCACAGATACGCAGTATTTT
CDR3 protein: CASSLQGSGTGSTDTQYF

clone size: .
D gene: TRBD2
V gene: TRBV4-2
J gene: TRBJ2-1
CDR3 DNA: TGTGCCAGCAGCCAAGACTTAGCGGGACCCACAATGAGACAGTTCTTC
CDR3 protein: CASSQDLAGPTMRQFF

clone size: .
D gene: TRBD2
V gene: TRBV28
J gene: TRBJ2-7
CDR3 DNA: TGTGCCAGCAGTTTAAGCGGGAGGGTTGCCTACGAGCAGTACTTC
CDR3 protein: CASSLSGRVAYEQYF

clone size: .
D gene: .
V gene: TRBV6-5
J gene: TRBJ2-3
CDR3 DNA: TGTGCCAGCAGCCAGGGGGCGGGAGGGAGAGATACGCAGTATTTT
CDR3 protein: CASSQGAGGRDTQYF

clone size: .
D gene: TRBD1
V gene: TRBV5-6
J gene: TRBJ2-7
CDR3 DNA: TGTGCCAGCATTAGAGAGGGGGCCGCCTACGAGCAGTACTTC
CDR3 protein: CASIREGAAYEQYF

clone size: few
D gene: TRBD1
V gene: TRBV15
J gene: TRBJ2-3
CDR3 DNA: TGTGCCACCAGCAGCGACGTCTCCGGGACAGGGGTTATAGATACGCAGTATTTT
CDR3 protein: CATSSDVSGTGVIDTQYF

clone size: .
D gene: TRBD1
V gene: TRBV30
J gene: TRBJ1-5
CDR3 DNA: TGTGCCTGGAGTTCCGGACAGGGAGGTCAGCCCCAGCATTTT
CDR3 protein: CAWSSGQGGQPQHF

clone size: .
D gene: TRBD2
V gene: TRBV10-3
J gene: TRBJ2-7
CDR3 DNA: TGTGCCATCATGGGCAGGGAGGGCTACGAGCAGTACTTC
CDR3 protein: CAIMGREGYEQYF

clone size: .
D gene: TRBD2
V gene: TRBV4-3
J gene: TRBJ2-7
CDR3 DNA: TGCGCCAGCAGCCACTCGCTCGGGACTAGCGGGGGCTACGAGCAGTACTTC
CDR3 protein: CASSHSLGTSGGYEQYF

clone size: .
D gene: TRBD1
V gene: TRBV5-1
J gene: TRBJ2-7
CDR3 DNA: TGCGCCAGCAGTCTGGGACAGGGGCCAACCTACGAGCAGTACTTC
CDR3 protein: CASSLGQGPTYEQYF

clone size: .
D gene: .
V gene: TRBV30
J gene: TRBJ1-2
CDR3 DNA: TGTGCCTGGAGATCCACAGGGCATGGCTACACCTTC
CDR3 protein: CAWRSTGHGYTF

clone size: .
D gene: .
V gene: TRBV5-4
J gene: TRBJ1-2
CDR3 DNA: TGTGCCAGCAGCTCCCCTGGACAGAACTATGGCTACACCTTC
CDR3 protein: CASSSPGQNYGYTF

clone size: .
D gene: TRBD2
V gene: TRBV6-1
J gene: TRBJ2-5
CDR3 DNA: TGTGCCAGCAGTGGACACGTCGGGCGGGAGGGAGAGACCCAGTACTTC
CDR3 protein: CASSGHVGREGETQYF